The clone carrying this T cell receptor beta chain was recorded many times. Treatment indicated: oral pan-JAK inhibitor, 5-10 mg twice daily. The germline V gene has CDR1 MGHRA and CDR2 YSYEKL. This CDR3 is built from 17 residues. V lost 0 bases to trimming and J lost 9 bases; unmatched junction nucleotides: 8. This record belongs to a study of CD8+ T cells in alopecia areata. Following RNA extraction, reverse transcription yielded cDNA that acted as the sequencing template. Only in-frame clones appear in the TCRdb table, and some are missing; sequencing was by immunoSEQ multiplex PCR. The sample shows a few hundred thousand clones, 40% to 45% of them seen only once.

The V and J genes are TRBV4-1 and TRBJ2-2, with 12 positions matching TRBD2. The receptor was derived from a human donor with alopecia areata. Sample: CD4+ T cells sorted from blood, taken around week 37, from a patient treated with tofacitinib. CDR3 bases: TGCGCCAGCAGCCAAGATCCGACTAGCGGGAGTGTCCGGGAGCTGTTTTTT. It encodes CASSQDPTSGSVRELFF.